These T cell receptor beta chains were read from a single sample in a study of blood T cell repertoires in COVID-19. TCRdb keeps only in-frame clones here, not all; method: immunoSEQ multiplex PCR. Here the sample spans under 250,000 clones, roughly 80% being singletons. Input material: peripheral blood. All receptors come from a woman aged 18-30 years with acute or convalescent COVID-19. The CDR3 runs from the conserved cysteine through the conserved F or W. A D gene is named only where the DNA matches it firmly. Only some rows state a clone size, as once, few, many or a class for expanded clones.

J	V	size	D	CDR3	DNA
TRBJ2-1	TRBV5-1	few	-	CASSHGQTEQFF	TGCGCCAGCAGCCATGGACAGACTGAGCAGTTCTTC
TRBJ1-2	TRBV12-3/TRBV12-4	-	-	CASRQGQFYGYTF	TGTGCCAGCAGGCAGGGACAATTCTATGGCTACACCTTC
TRBJ2-5	TRBV7-9	-	TRBD2	CASSLRPSGEETQYF	TGTGCCAGCAGCTTAAGGCCTAGCGGGGAAGAGACCCAGTACTTC
TRBJ2-5	TRBV6-5	once	TRBD2	CASTTTSGSQTQYF	TGTGCCAGCACTACAACTAGCGGGAGTCAGACCCAGTACTTC
TRBJ1-2	TRBV30	-	TRBD1	CAWETGGYGYTF	TGTGCCTGGGAGACAGGGGGCTATGGCTACACCTTC
TRBJ1-2	TRBV29-1	-	-	CSVDDGGRGYTF	TGCAGCGTTGATGATGGGGGCCGTGGCTACACCTTC
TRBJ2-3	TRBV30	-	TRBD1	CALTGTGATDTQYF	TGTGCCCTGACCGGGACAGGGGCCACAGATACGCAGTATTTT
TRBJ1-1	TRBV30	-	-	CAWSPGRGGDTEAFF	TGTGCCTGGAGCCCGGGTCGGGGAGGGGACACTGAAGCTTTCTTT
TRBJ1-1	TRBV29-1	-	-	CSVEGRLQTEAFF	TGCAGCGTTGAAGGCAGGTTACAAACTGAAGCTTTCTTT
TRBJ1-1	TRBV11-2	-	TRBD1	CASSSRTGNTEAFF	TGTGCCAGCAGCTCACGGACAGGGAACACTGAAGCTTTCTTT
TRBJ2-7	TRBV19	-	TRBD2	CASSPGTSGSYEQYF	TGTGCCAGTAGTCCCGGGACTAGCGGGAGCTACGAGCAGTACTTC
TRBJ2-1	TRBV6-6	-	-	CASRPMANEQFF	TGTGCCAGCAGACCGATGGCCAATGAGCAGTTCTTC
TRBJ2-2	TRBV5-4	many	TRBD2	CASSLGTSGRRDTGELFF	TGTGCCAGCAGCTTGGGGACTAGCGGGAGAAGGGACACCGGGGAGCTGTTTTTT
TRBJ1-4	TRBV4-2	-	-	CASRPNQGPLGNEKLFF	TGTGCCAGCAGACCTAATCAGGGGCCCCTAGGTAATGAAAAACTGTTTTTT
TRBJ1-6	TRBV7-8	-	-	CASSLGGGINSPLHF	TGTGCCAGCAGCTTAGGGGGGGGGATTAATTCACCCCTCCACTTT
TRBJ2-1	TRBV9	-	TRBD2	CASTSKAGAAEQFF	TGTGCCAGCACTTCCAAAGCGGGAGCGGCCGAGCAGTTCTTC
TRBJ1-5	TRBV7-9	-	TRBD1	CASSLGQGNSNQPQHF	TGTGCCAGCAGCTTAGGACAGGGGAATAGCAATCAGCCCCAGCATTTT
TRBJ2-2	TRBV7-8	-	-	CASSLALWGQMNTGELFF	TGTGCCAGCAGCTTAGCTTTATGGGGGCAGATGAACACCGGGGAGCTGTTTTTT
TRBJ2-2	TRBV7-7	few	TRBD2	CASSLEASGRLTDTGELFF	TGTGCTAGCAGCTTAGAGGCTAGCGGGAGGCTAACGGACACCGGGGAGCTGTTTTTT
TRBJ2-1	TRBV6-5	-	-	CASSDLEYNEQFF	TGTGCCAGCAGCGACCTAGAGTACAATGAGCAGTTCTTC
TRBJ2-6	TRBV23-1	many	-	CASVVGVGANVLTF	TGCGCCAGCGTTGTTGGAGTTGGGGCCAACGTCCTGACTTTC
TRBJ2-3	TRBV6-2/TRBV6-3	once	-	CASSYGPAGTSADTQYF	TGTGCCAGCAGTTACGGGCCAGCGGGGACATCGGCAGATACGCAGTATTTT
TRBJ2-7	TRBV7-2	few	TRBD2	CASSLGLAEAYEQYF	TGTGCCAGCAGCTTAGGACTAGCGGAGGCCTACGAGCAGTACTTC
TRBJ1-1	TRBV7-2	-	-	CASSLAQENTEAFF	TGTGCCAGCAGCTTAGCACAGGAGAACACTGAAGCTTTCTTT
TRBJ2-1	TRBV25-1	-	-	CASNEAGTLKEEQFF	TGTGCCAGCAACGAAGCCGGGACTCTCAAAGAGGAGCAGTTCTTC
TRBJ2-7	TRBV5-6	-	TRBD1	CASSGTGAPYEQYF	TGTGCCAGCAGCGGGACAGGGGCCCCCTACGAGCAGTACTTC
TRBJ1-1	TRBV29-1	-	-	CSVHISRGGTEAFF	TGCAGCGTTCATATCTCAAGGGGAGGTACTGAAGCTTTCTTT
TRBJ1-3	TRBV3-1/TRBV3-2	-	TRBD1	CASSATTGSGNTIYF	TGTGCCAGCAGCGCAACGACAGGGTCCGGAAACACCATATATTTT
TRBJ2-7	TRBV4-2	few	TRBD1	CASSQDTRQGGYEQYF	TGTGCCAGCAGCCAAGACACAAGACAGGGCGGGTACGAGCAGTACTTC
TRBJ1-1	TRBV19	-	TRBD1	CASSIPGGPNTEAFF	TGTGCCAGTAGTATCCCAGGGGGCCCCAACACTGAAGCTTTCTTT
TRBJ2-1	TRBV5-1	-	TRBD1	CASSLAAGGYNEQFF	TGCGCCAGCAGCTTGGCCGCAGGGGGCTACAATGAGCAGTTCTTC
TRBJ2-3	TRBV7-8	-	-	CASSRQLFRADTQYF	TGTGCCAGCAGCCGACAACTTTTCAGGGCAGATACGCAGTATTTT
TRBJ2-1	TRBV4-3	-	TRBD2	CASSQAFLAGVGYEQFF	TGCGCCAGCAGCCAAGCCTTCCTAGCGGGAGTTGGGTATGAGCAGTTCTTC
TRBJ2-7	TRBV7-9	-	TRBD2	CASSTAGTRSYEQYF	TGTGCCAGCAGCACGGCTGGGACTAGGAGCTACGAGCAGTACTTC
TRBJ2-3	TRBV19	-	-	CASSTLLGPTDTQYF	TGTGCCAGTAGTACCTTACTAGGCCCCACAGATACGCAGTATTTT
TRBJ1-1	TRBV28	once	-	CASSFSFVGYTEAFF	TGTGCCAGCAGTTTCTCGTTCGTCGGGTACACTGAAGCTTTCTTT
TRBJ1-6	TRBV9	-	TRBD1	CASSAGQPVYNSPLHF	TGTGCCAGCAGCGCGGGACAGCCTGTATATAATTCACCCCTCCACTTT
TRBJ2-1	TRBV2	-	-	CASSRGLKNNEQFF	TGTGCCAGCAGTCGGGGACTGAAAAACAATGAGCAGTTCTTC
TRBJ2-5	TRBV21-1	few	-	CASSPRLAGNPSRETQYF	TGTGCCAGCAGCCCGCGACTAGCGGGAAACCCCTCCCGGGAGACCCAGTACTTC
TRBJ2-7	TRBV18	few	TRBD1	CASSPRGQGPGGSSYEQYF	TGTGCCAGCTCACCAAGGGGACAGGGCCCCGGGGGAAGCTCCTACGAGCAGTACTTC
TRBJ2-5	TRBV6-2/TRBV6-3	-	TRBD2	CASSRATSHRTQYF	TGTGCCAGCAGTCGAGCGACTAGCCATCGGACCCAGTACTTC
TRBJ2-7	TRBV7-2	once	-	CASSLGGTGLREQYF	TGTGCCAGCAGCTTAGGGGGGACTGGATTGCGGGAGCAGTACTTC
TRBJ2-7	TRBV12-3/TRBV12-4	-	TRBD2	CASSLAGSYEQYF	TGTGCCAGCAGCCTAGCGGGATCCTACGAGCAGTACTTC
TRBJ1-2	TRBV7-8	once	-	CASSTLSEGDYGYTF	TGTGCCAGCAGCACCCTAAGTGAGGGGGACTATGGCTACACCTTC
TRBJ2-1	TRBV15	-	-	CATSILREQNEQFF	TGTGCCACCAGTATACTACGGGAGCAAAATGAGCAGTTCTTC
TRBJ2-1	TRBV5-6	-	TRBD1	CASRPGQGAYNEQFF	TGTGCCAGCAGACCGGGACAGGGGGCCTACAATGAGCAGTTCTTC
TRBJ1-1	TRBV15	-	-	CATSRDTQGFRAFF	TGTGCCACCAGCAGAGATACCCAGGGTTTTCGAGCTTTCTTT
TRBJ2-7	TRBV7-9	-	TRBD2	CASSPSGSYEQYF	TGTGCCAGCAGCCCTAGCGGTTCCTACGAGCAGTACTTC
TRBJ2-7	TRBV19	-	TRBD2	CASSIGTSGRAYEQYF	TGTGCCAGTAGTATAGGGACTAGCGGGAGGGCCTACGAGCAGTACTTC
TRBJ1-1	TRBV18	-	-	CASSPITRNTEAFF	TGTGCCAGCTCACCCATCACAAGGAACACTGAAGCTTTCTTT
TRBJ2-3	TRBV5-1	-	-	CASSLGGGTDTQYF	TGCGCCAGCAGCTTGGGAGGCGGCACAGATACGCAGTATTTT
TRBJ2-7	TRBV11-2	-	TRBD1	CAIEDRGGYEQYF	TGTGCCATCGAGGACAGGGGAGGGTACGAGCAGTACTTC
TRBJ2-1	TRBV28	-	-	CASTYYNEQFF	TGTGCCAGCACCTACTACAATGAGCAGTTCTTC